These T cell receptor beta chains were read from a single sample in a study of response to subunit inactivated influenza vaccine. TCRdb recomputed calls from the RT-PCR reads with MiXCR, one row per CDR3 protein. The sample lists 500,000 to 550,000 distinct CDR3 sequences; around 7.9% were seen once. Sequences were derived from PBMCs from blood, sampled roughly 24 months after vaccination. Every receptor here comes from a man between 50 and 75 years old who received an inactivated influenza vaccine. Each CDR3 is given with its conserved first and last residue. D genes are given only for firm matches. Size is stated for part of the rows, as once, few or many counts, or as a class when the clone is expanded.

CDR3 protein: CASSVDPVSYEQYF; CDR3 DNA: TGTGCCAGCAGCGTGGATCCAGTTTCCTACGAGCAGTACTTC; D gene: -; J gene: TRBJ2-7; clone size: many; V gene: TRBV9
CDR3 protein: CASSLDWVNEQFF; CDR3 DNA: TGTGCCAGCAGCTTAGATTGGGTCAATGAGCAGTTCTTC; D gene: -; J gene: TRBJ2-1; clone size: -; V gene: TRBV7-9
CDR3 protein: CASSFTSGRAKGFQYF; CDR3 DNA: TGTGCCAGCAGCTTTACTAGCGGGAGGGCCAAGGGGTTTCAGTACTTC; D gene: TRBD2; J gene: TRBJ2-4; clone size: few; V gene: TRBV7-2
CDR3 protein: CASSLGTGVGTDTQYF; CDR3 DNA: TGTGCCAGCAGCCTCGGGACCGGAGTAGGCACAGATACGCAGTATTTT; D gene: -; J gene: TRBJ2-3; clone size: few; V gene: TRBV7-2
CDR3 protein: CASSFNRGGAGETQYF; CDR3 DNA: TGTGCCAGCAGTTTTAATCGCGGGGGGGCCGGAGAGACCCAGTACTTC; D gene: TRBD2; J gene: TRBJ2-5; clone size: -; V gene: TRBV12-3/TRBV12-4
CDR3 protein: CASSETSGTPTDTQYF; CDR3 DNA: TGTGCCAGCAGCGAAACTAGCGGAACACCCACAGATACGCAGTATTTT; D gene: TRBD2; J gene: TRBJ2-3; clone size: many; V gene: TRBV9
CDR3 protein: CASSQERLAFNEQYF; CDR3 DNA: TGTGCCAGCAGCCAAGAAAGACTAGCGTTTAACGAGCAGTACTTC; D gene: TRBD2; J gene: TRBJ2-7; clone size: many; V gene: TRBV3-1
CDR3 protein: CASSQDQASYTGELFF; CDR3 DNA: TGCGCCAGCAGCCAAGATCAAGCTAGCTACACCGGGGAGCTGTTTTTT; D gene: -; J gene: TRBJ2-2; clone size: many; V gene: TRBV4-3
CDR3 protein: CSASVIPSRPQFF; CDR3 DNA: TGCAGTGCTTCCGTGATCCCATCCCGTCCTCAGTTCTTC; D gene: -; J gene: TRBJ2-1; clone size: -; V gene: TRBV20-1
CDR3 protein: CASRTLQGMSYEQYF; CDR3 DNA: TGTGCCAGCAGAACGTTACAGGGGATGTCCTACGAGCAGTACTTC; D gene: TRBD1; J gene: TRBJ2-7; clone size: -; V gene: TRBV11-2
CDR3 protein: CASKGGAGNYGYTF; CDR3 DNA: TGTGCCAGCAAAGGGGGCGCGGGTAACTATGGCTACACCTTC; D gene: TRBD1; J gene: TRBJ1-2; clone size: -; V gene: TRBV6-1
CDR3 protein: CASTLTSGIIYEQYF; CDR3 DNA: TGTGCCAGCACCCTGACTAGCGGGATAATCTACGAGCAGTACTTC; D gene: TRBD2; J gene: TRBJ2-7; clone size: few; V gene: TRBV11-2
CDR3 protein: CAISAGLAGGNEQFF; CDR3 DNA: TGTGCCATCAGCGCTGGACTAGCGGGGGGCAATGAGCAGTTCTTC; D gene: TRBD2; J gene: TRBJ2-1; clone size: -; V gene: TRBV10-3
CDR3 protein: CASSPAGTSGSSTQYF; CDR3 DNA: TGTGCCAGCAGCCCGGCCGGGACTAGCGGGAGTAGCACGCAGTATTTT; D gene: TRBD2; J gene: TRBJ2-3; clone size: few; V gene: TRBV7-7
CDR3 protein: CSARVGPGANVLTF; CDR3 DNA: TGCAGTGCTAGAGTTGGGCCTGGGGCCAACGTCCTGACTTTC; D gene: -; J gene: TRBJ2-6; clone size: -; V gene: TRBV20-1
CDR3 protein: CAIRGTDTQYF; CDR3 DNA: TGTGCCATCAGGGGTACAGATACGCAGTATTTT; D gene: -; J gene: TRBJ2-3; clone size: many; V gene: TRBV10-3
CDR3 protein: CASSPTEVGYTF; CDR3 DNA: TGTGCCAGCAGTCCCACGGAGGTTGGCTACACCTTC; D gene: -; J gene: TRBJ1-2; clone size: -; V gene: TRBV12-3/TRBV12-4
CDR3 protein: CASSLPASGSNEQFF; CDR3 DNA: TGTGCCAGCAGCTTGCCGGCTAGCGGCTCCAATGAGCAGTTCTTC; D gene: TRBD2; J gene: TRBJ2-1; clone size: few; V gene: TRBV5-6
CDR3 protein: CASSVAPQEGRYTF; CDR3 DNA: TGTGCCAGCAGCGTAGCGCCCCAGGAGGGTCGCTACACCTTC; D gene: -; J gene: TRBJ1-2; clone size: -; V gene: TRBV9
CDR3 protein: CASSYLEGRTEAFF; CDR3 DNA: TGTGCCAGCAGTTACCTAGAGGGGCGAACTGAAGCTTTCTTT; D gene: -; J gene: TRBJ1-1; clone size: many; V gene: TRBV6-2/TRBV6-3
CDR3 protein: CSARDILDSGYEQYF; CDR3 DNA: TGCAGTGCTAGAGATATATTGGACAGCGGGTACGAGCAGTACTTC; D gene: -; J gene: TRBJ2-7; clone size: few; V gene: TRBV20-1
CDR3 protein: CSARGNSGANVLTF; CDR3 DNA: TGCAGTGCTAGAGGGAACTCTGGGGCCAACGTCCTGACTTTC; D gene: -; J gene: TRBJ2-6; clone size: few; V gene: TRBV20-1
CDR3 protein: CASSLADTSQETQYF; CDR3 DNA: TGTGCCAGCAGCTTAGCAGACACATCGCAAGAGACCCAGTACTTC; D gene: -; J gene: TRBJ2-5; clone size: -; V gene: TRBV7-2
CDR3 protein: CASSRASGGPVGTQYF; CDR3 DNA: TGTGCCAGCAGTCGCGCTAGCGGGGGCCCGGTAGGGACCCAGTACTTC; D gene: TRBD2; J gene: TRBJ2-5; clone size: many; V gene: TRBV27
CDR3 protein: CASSPLRANVLTF; CDR3 DNA: TGTGCCAGCTCTCCGCTGAGGGCCAACGTCCTGACTTTC; D gene: -; J gene: TRBJ2-6; clone size: -; V gene: TRBV28
CDR3 protein: CASSLRQGSYGYTF; CDR3 DNA: TGCGCCAGCAGCTTAAGGCAGGGAAGCTATGGCTACACCTTC; D gene: -; J gene: TRBJ1-2; clone size: few; V gene: TRBV5-1
CDR3 protein: CASSQEVGTEQYF; CDR3 DNA: TGTGCCAGCAGCCAGGAGGTCGGAACTGAGCAGTACTTC; D gene: -; J gene: TRBJ2-7; clone size: few; V gene: TRBV7-6
CDR3 protein: CASSHPLWGTYEQYF; CDR3 DNA: TGCGCCAGCAGTCACCCGTTATGGGGTACCTACGAGCAGTACTTC; D gene: -; J gene: TRBJ2-7; clone size: -; V gene: TRBV23-1
CDR3 protein: CASSRDREEKLFF; CDR3 DNA: TGTGCCAGCAGCCGAGACCGGGAGGAAAAACTGTTTTTT; D gene: -; J gene: TRBJ1-4; clone size: -; V gene: TRBV4-2
CDR3 protein: CASSPTWGSEAFF; CDR3 DNA: TGTGCCAGCAGTCCAACGTGGGGCTCGGAAGCTTTCTTT; D gene: -; J gene: TRBJ1-1; clone size: few; V gene: TRBV27
CDR3 protein: CASSERPRDNQPQHF; CDR3 DNA: TGTGCCAGCAGTGAAAGGCCCAGAGACAATCAGCCCCAGCATTTT; D gene: -; J gene: TRBJ1-5; clone size: few; V gene: TRBV2
CDR3 protein: CASSLVSGRYNEQFF; CDR3 DNA: TGTGCCAGCAGTTTGGTGTCAGGGAGGTACAATGAGCAGTTCTTC; D gene: -; J gene: TRBJ2-1; clone size: few; V gene: TRBV12-3/TRBV12-4
CDR3 protein: CASSGSGNYYNEQFF; CDR3 DNA: TGTGCCAGCAGTGGTAGCGGAAACTACTACAATGAGCAGTTCTTC; D gene: -; J gene: TRBJ2-1; clone size: few; V gene: TRBV9
CDR3 protein: CASSLARGGWRSDTQYF; CDR3 DNA: TGTGCCAGCAGTTTAGCCCGAGGGGGCTGGCGGTCAGATACGCAGTATTTT; D gene: TRBD1; J gene: TRBJ2-3; clone size: many; V gene: TRBV12-3/TRBV12-4
CDR3 protein: CASSFRLASTDTQYF; CDR3 DNA: TGTGCCAGCAGCTTTCGGCTAGCTAGCACAGATACGCAGTATTTT; D gene: -; J gene: TRBJ2-3; clone size: -; V gene: TRBV5-6
CDR3 protein: CASSVGGLAAIEQFF; CDR3 DNA: TGTGCCAGCAGTGTAGGTGGACTAGCGGCGATTGAGCAGTTCTTC; D gene: TRBD2; J gene: TRBJ2-1; clone size: few; V gene: TRBV2
CDR3 protein: CASSAGTESYNEQFF; CDR3 DNA: TGTGCCAGCAGTGCCGGGACAGAGAGCTACAATGAGCAGTTCTTC; D gene: TRBD1; J gene: TRBJ2-1; clone size: few; V gene: TRBV27
CDR3 protein: CASSLIFAGQADQLGYTDTQYF; CDR3 DNA: TGTGCCAGCAGTTTAATCTTCGCGGGACAGGCCGACCAGTTGGGCTACACAGATACGCAGTATTTT; D gene: TRBD1; J gene: TRBJ2-3; clone size: -; V gene: TRBV28
CDR3 protein: CASSPIAGAADTQYF; CDR3 DNA: TGTGCCAGCAGCCCCATAGCGGGAGCGGCGGATACGCAGTATTTT; D gene: TRBD2; J gene: TRBJ2-3; clone size: -; V gene: TRBV3-1
CDR3 protein: CAWRRDTTTEAFF; CDR3 DNA: TGTGCCTGGAGGCGGGACACCACCACAGAAGCTTTCTTT; D gene: -; J gene: TRBJ1-1; clone size: -; V gene: TRBV30
CDR3 protein: CASSESSPYTEAFF; CDR3 DNA: TGTGCCAGCAGTGAAAGTTCTCCTTACACTGAAGCTTTCTTT; D gene: -; J gene: TRBJ1-1; clone size: -; V gene: TRBV25-1
CDR3 protein: CASSSHGLYGYTF; CDR3 DNA: TGTGCCAGCAGTTCACATGGACTCTATGGCTACACCTTC; D gene: -; J gene: TRBJ1-2; clone size: few; V gene: TRBV28
CDR3 protein: CASSATPDRGTPGSCFF; CDR3 DNA: -; D gene: -; J gene: TRBJ2-2; clone size: -; V gene: TRBV9
CDR3 protein: CSASEFLVSYEQYF; CDR3 DNA: TGCAGTGCTAGTGAGTTTCTAGTCTCCTACGAGCAGTACTTC; D gene: -; J gene: TRBJ2-7; clone size: -; V gene: TRBV20-1
CDR3 protein: CASSYGQEAFF; CDR3 DNA: TGCGCCAGCAGCTACGGACAAGAAGCTTTCTTT; D gene: -; J gene: TRBJ1-1; clone size: many; V gene: TRBV5-1
CDR3 protein: CSARDPLEAQAQEKLFF; CDR3 DNA: TGCAGTGCTAGAGATCCCCTCGAGGCACAGGCTCAGGAAAAACTGTTTTTT; D gene: -; J gene: TRBJ1-4; clone size: -; V gene: TRBV20-1
CDR3 protein: CASSLYRFYEQYF; CDR3 DNA: TGTGCCAGCAGTTTATATAGATTCTACGAGCAGTACTTC; D gene: -; J gene: TRBJ2-7; clone size: -; V gene: TRBV28
CDR3 protein: CSARVAGSDGEQFF; CDR3 DNA: TGCAGTGCTAGAGTGGCCGGGAGCGACGGTGAGCAGTTCTTC; D gene: -; J gene: TRBJ2-1; clone size: many; V gene: TRBV20-1
CDR3 protein: CASSQSRGLAGDNEQFF; CDR3 DNA: TGTGCCAGCAGCCAAAGTAGAGGGCTAGCGGGGGACAATGAGCAGTTCTTC; D gene: TRBD2; J gene: TRBJ2-1; clone size: few; V gene: TRBV4-2
CDR3 protein: CASSRAVTGQGGYTF; CDR3 DNA: TGCGCCAGCAGCCGAGCCGTAACTGGTCAGGGTGGCTACACCTTC; D gene: -; J gene: TRBJ1-2; clone size: many; V gene: TRBV4-3
CDR3 protein: CSARRGGGTDTQYF; CDR3 DNA: TGCAGTGCTAGGCGGGGGGGAGGCACAGATACGCAGTATTTT; D gene: TRBD2; J gene: TRBJ2-3; clone size: many; V gene: TRBV20-1
CDR3 protein: CASSQSGSHGETQYF; CDR3 DNA: TGTGCCAGCAGCCAAAGCGGGAGCCACGGAGAGACCCAGTACTTC; D gene: TRBD2; J gene: TRBJ2-5; clone size: few; V gene: TRBV3-1
CDR3 protein: CASSLNAGTTYEQYF; CDR3 DNA: TGTGCCAGCAGCTTGAATGCCGGGACCACCTACGAGCAGTACTTC; D gene: -; J gene: TRBJ2-7; clone size: few; V gene: TRBV11-2
CDR3 protein: CASSPGLRCEAFF; CDR3 DNA: TGTGCCAGCAGCCCCGGGCTCCGGTGTGAAGCTTTCTTT; D gene: -; J gene: TRBJ1-1; clone size: -; V gene: TRBV5-6
CDR3 protein: CASSLTQTRGDTQYF; CDR3 DNA: TGTGCCAGCAGCTTAACGCAGACTAGGGGAGATACGCAGTATTTT; D gene: -; J gene: TRBJ2-3; clone size: -; V gene: TRBV7-3
CDR3 protein: CASSLVTSGNTGSYEQYF; CDR3 DNA: TGTGCCAGCAGCTTGGTTACTAGCGGGAACACCGGGTCCTACGAGCAGTACTTC; D gene: TRBD2; J gene: TRBJ2-7; clone size: few; V gene: TRBV5-4
CDR3 protein: CASGALGQENTEAFF; CDR3 DNA: TGCGCCAGCGGGGCGTTGGGACAGGAAAACACTGAAGCTTTCTTT; D gene: TRBD1; J gene: TRBJ1-1; clone size: few; V gene: TRBV5-1
CDR3 protein: CASSPVVVGNTEAFF; CDR3 DNA: TGCGCCAGCAGCCCTGTGGTGGTGGGGAACACTGAAGCTTTCTTT; D gene: -; J gene: TRBJ1-1; clone size: many; V gene: TRBV4-3
CDR3 protein: CASSFQRGTTDTQYF; CDR3 DNA: TGTGCCAGCAGTTTCCAGCGGGGGACCACAGATACGCAGTATTTT; D gene: TRBD2; J gene: TRBJ2-3; clone size: -; V gene: TRBV28